This T cell receptor (beta chain) derives from a study of blood T cell repertoires in COVID-19 (dated by TCRdb to the early 2020s). Concerning the study at large: Samples from collaborators originated in the United States, Italy and Spain and spanned both the acute and convalescent phases of COVID-19. The material from the prospective study consisted of cDNA or gDNA derived from T cells, B-cell-depleted T cells, or PBMCs. Deeply sampled blood TCRbeta repertoires from subjects exposed to, actively infected with, or recovered from COVID-19 were included in the dataset. The repertoires were made available in a free public database intended to serve as a resource for research on the immune response to SARS-CoV-2. Samples were obtained from the ongoing ImmuneRACE study (first 160 participants) and from 1,000 to 1,500 subjects provided by 6 global collaborators. Sample metadata almost always included a de-identified subject ID, COVID-19 status, age in years and sex. Where available, HLA class I and class II types were obtained from metadata supplied by the sample provider rather than from assay-based typing. What the authors observed across the whole study: The quantity of clinical and demographic metadata differed by source and by participant and was supplied without curation.

At one collaborating source in Seattle, patients were enrolled during active infection and were followed longitudinally through the course of disease. The collaborating institutions used their own protocols to collect whole blood in K2EDTA tubes. For TCRbeta analysis, collaborators shipped samples as frozen whole blood, isolated PBMCs, or DNA extracted from either of those sample types. CDR1 and CDR2 were assigned from the germline V gene as ENHRY and SYGVKD. From its cysteine to its phenylalanine, the CDR3 spans 17 amino acids. The CDR3 DNA has 51 bases and is translated from base 1. Germline trimming amounts to 0 bases on V and 8 bases on J, with 12 as the count of junction bases outside the gene matches. This clone was seen once. This receptor's antigen is unknown. There are no base qualities to consult, and no much larger clone falls within one base. TCRbeta CDR3 regions were amplified from genomic DNA by means of the immunoSEQ Assay, a bias-controlled multiplex PCR. As for how the authors treated the data: The number of nucleated cells in each sample was estimated from the amplification of reference gene primers within the assay. To quantify the absolute abundance of each unique TCRbeta CDR3 rearrangement, sequence reads were collapsed and filtered. Productive Simpson clonality was computed per sample as the square root of Simpson's diversity index over productive rearrangements. This immuneACCESS table, as held by TCRdb, lists in-frame sequences with V and J called but not all clones. Of the missing ones, under half trace to an unresolved V gene in checked studies; the others have no known cause. That table is the source of V, J and clone size, and D and trimming were worked out from the DNA. This sample has 450,000 or so clones in its table, and around 90% of those were observed once. The ten largest make up 0.8% to 0.9% of the sample.

The chain uses TRBV10-3 and TRBJ2-1; the central 8 bases match TRBD2. The source is a man aged 18 to 35 with COVID-19, enrolled during active disease. The sequenced material came from peripheral blood. The CDR3 amino acid sequence is: CAISESIVGLDGDEQFF. The sequence in DNA is TGTGCCATCAGTGAGTCGATTGTGGGACTAGACGGCGATGAGCAGTTCTTC.